This TCR beta chain is from a study of blood T cell repertoires in COVID-19. Study context: COVID-19 samples collected from the United States, Italy and Spain covered acute and convalescent phases. Sources were T cells, B-cell-depleted T cells, or PBMCs; the material itself was cDNA or gDNA.

Study processing details: Estimates of nucleated cell counts were drawn from the amplification of reference gene primers. Method: immunoSEQ multiplex PCR; TCRdb's copy keeps in-frame clones and lacks some. The V and J calls and clone size are taken from that table; D and trimming were inferred from the DNA. The sample lists 100,000 to 150,000 clones; roughly two thirds were seen once. The CDR3 sequence is 14 residues long. V was trimmed by 1 base and J by 4 bases, leaving 10 bases between them. In germline, CDR1 is MDHEN, CDR2 SYDVKM. The sequenced sample was peripheral blood. The chain has TRBV28 and TRBJ1-2, with D perhaps TRBD1 (6 bases). The TCR was taken from a woman in her 70s with acute or convalescent COVID-19. CDR3 sequence reads: CASSLSGGPYGYTF. The CDR3 coding sequence is TGTGCCAGCAGTTTATCGGGGGGGCCCTATGGCTACACCTTC.